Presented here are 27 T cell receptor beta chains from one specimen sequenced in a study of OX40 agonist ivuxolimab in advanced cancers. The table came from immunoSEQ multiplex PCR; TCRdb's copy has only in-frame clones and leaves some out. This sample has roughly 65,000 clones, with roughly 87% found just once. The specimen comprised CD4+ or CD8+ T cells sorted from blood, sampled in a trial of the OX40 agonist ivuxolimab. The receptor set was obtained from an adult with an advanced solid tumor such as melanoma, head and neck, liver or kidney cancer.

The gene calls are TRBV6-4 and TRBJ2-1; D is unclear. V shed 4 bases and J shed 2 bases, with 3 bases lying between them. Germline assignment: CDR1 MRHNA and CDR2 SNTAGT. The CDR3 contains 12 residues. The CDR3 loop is CASSGAYNEQFF. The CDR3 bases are TGTGCCAGCAGTGGAGCCTACAATGAGCAGTTCTTC.

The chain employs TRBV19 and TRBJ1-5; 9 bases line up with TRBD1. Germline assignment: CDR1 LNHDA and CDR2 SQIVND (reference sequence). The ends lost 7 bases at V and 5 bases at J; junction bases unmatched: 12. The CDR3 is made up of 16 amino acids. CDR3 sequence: CASTPRGTGNYQPQHF. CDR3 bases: TGTGCCAGTACCCCTCGGGGGACAGGGAATTATCAGCCCCAGCATTTT.

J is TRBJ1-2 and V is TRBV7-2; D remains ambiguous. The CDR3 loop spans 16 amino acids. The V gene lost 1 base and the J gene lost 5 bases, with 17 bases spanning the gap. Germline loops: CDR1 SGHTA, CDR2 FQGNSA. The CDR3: CASSLDWTTREYGYTF. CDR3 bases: TGTGCCAGCAGCTTAGATTGGACTACCCGGGAATATGGCTACACCTTC.

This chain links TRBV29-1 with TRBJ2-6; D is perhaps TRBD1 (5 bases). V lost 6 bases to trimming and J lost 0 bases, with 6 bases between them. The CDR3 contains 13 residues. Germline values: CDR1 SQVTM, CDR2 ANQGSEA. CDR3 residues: CSVQVSGANVLTF. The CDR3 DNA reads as TGCAGCGTACAGGTCTCTGGGGCCAACGTCCTGACTTTC.

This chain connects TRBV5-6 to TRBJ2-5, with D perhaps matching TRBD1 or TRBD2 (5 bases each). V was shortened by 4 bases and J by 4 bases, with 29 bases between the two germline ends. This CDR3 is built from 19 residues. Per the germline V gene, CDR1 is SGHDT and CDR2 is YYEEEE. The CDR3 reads CASSPDLGVGTPERETQYF. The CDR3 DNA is TGTGCCAGCAGCCCCGATCTGGGGGTGGGGACCCCAGAAAGAGAGACCCAGTACTTC.

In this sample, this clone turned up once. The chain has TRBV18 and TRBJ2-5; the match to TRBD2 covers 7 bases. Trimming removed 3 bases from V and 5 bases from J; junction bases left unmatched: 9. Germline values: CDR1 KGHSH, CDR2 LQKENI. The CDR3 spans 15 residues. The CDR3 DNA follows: TGTGCCAGCTCACCTGGTGTGTCGGGGGGTGAGACCCAGTACTTC. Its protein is CASSPGVSGGETQYF. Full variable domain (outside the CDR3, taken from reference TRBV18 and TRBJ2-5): NAGVMQNPRHLVRRRGQEARLRCSPMKGHSHVYWYRQLPEEGLKFMVYLQKENIIDESGMPKERFSAEFPKEGPSILRIQQVVRGDSAAYFCASSPGVSGGETQYFGPGTRLLVL.

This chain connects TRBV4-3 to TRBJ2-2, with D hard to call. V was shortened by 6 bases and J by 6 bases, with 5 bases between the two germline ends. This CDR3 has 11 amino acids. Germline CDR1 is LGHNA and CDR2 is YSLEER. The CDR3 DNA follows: TGCGCCAGCAGTACTGCCGGGGAGCTGTTTTTT. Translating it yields CASSTAGELFF.

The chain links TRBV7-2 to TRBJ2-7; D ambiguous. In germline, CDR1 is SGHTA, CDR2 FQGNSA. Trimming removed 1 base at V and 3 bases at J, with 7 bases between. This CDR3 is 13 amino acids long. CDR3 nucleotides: TGTGCCAGCAGCTTAGAGGACCGCTACGAGCAGTACTTC. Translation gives CASSLEDRYEQYF.

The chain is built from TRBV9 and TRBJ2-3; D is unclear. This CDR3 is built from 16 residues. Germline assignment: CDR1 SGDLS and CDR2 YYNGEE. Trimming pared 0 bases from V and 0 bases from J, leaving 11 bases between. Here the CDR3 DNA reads TGTGCCAGCAGCGTAGTAGGAGACTCTAGCACAGATACGCAGTATTTT. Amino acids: CASSVVGDSSTDTQYF. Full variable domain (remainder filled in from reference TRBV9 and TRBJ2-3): DSGVTQTPKHLITATGQRVTLRCSPRSGDLSVYWYQQSLDQGLQFLIQYYNGEERAKGNILERFSAQQFPDLHSELNLSSLELGDSALYFCASSVVGDSSTDTQYFGPGTRLTVL.

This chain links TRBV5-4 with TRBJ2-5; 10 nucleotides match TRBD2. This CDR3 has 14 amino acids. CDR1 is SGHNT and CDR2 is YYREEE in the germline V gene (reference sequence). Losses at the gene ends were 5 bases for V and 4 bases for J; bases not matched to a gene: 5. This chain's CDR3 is CASSQAGGGETQYF. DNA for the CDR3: TGTGCCAGCAGTCAAGCGGGGGGGGGAGAGACCCAGTACTTC.

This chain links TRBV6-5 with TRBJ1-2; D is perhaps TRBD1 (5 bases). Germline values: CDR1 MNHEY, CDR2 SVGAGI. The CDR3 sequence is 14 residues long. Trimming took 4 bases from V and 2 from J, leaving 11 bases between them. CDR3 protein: CASSSAAGNYGYTF. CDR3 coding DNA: TGTGCCAGCAGTTCCGCCGCAGGGAACTATGGCTACACCTTC.

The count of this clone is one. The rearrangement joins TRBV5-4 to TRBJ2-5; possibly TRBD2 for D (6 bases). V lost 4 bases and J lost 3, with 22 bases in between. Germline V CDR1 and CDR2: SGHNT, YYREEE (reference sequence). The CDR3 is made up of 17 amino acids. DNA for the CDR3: TGTGCCAGCAGCCTCTCCTCGGGTCGGCGGGGAAAAGAGACCCAGTACTTC. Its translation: CASSLSSGRRGKETQYF.

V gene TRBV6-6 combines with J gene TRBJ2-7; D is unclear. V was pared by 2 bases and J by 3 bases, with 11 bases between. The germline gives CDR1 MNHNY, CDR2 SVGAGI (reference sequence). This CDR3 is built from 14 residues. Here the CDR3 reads CASSYEAGLYEQYF. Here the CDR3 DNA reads TGTGCCAGCAGTTACGAGGCAGGTCTCTACGAGCAGTACTTC.

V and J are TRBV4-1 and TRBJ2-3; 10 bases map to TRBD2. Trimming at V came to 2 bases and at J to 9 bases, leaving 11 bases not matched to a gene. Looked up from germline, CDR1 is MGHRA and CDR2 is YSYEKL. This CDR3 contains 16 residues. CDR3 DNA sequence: TGCGCCAGCAGCCAAACCCCCAGCGGGGGGGCAAGGACGCAGTATTTT. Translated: CASSQTPSGGARTQYF.

The CDR3 region has the DNA TGTGCCAGCAGTGTGGAGGTGAACACTGAAGCTTTCTTT. Its translation is CASSVEVNTEAFF. The rearrangement links TRBV2 to TRBJ1-1; D uncertain. V was clipped by 4 bases and J by 0 bases, with 6 bases between them. The V gene's germline CDR1 is SNHLY and CDR2 FYNNEI. The CDR3 length is 13 residues.

The CDR3, as DNA: TGTGCCTGGATCGCCCTAGCGGGGGGGCACCGCCAAGAGACCCAGTACTTC. Protein product: CAWIALAGGHRQETQYF. V gene TRBV30 combines with J gene TRBJ2-5, with TRBD2 matching over 12 bases. The germline V gene encodes CDR1 GTSNPN and CDR2 SVGIG (reference sequence). CDR3 size: 17 residues. Unmatched junction bases numbered 10, after V lost 4 bases and J lost 1 base.

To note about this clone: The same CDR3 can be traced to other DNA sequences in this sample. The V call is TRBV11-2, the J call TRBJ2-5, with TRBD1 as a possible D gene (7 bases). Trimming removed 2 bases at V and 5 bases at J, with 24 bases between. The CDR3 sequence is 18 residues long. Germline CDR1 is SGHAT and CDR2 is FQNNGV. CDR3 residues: CASSLTPGLAGGRETQYF. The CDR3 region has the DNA TGTGCCAGCAGCTTAACCCCGGGGCTAGCAGGGGGGCGTGAGACCCAGTACTTC.

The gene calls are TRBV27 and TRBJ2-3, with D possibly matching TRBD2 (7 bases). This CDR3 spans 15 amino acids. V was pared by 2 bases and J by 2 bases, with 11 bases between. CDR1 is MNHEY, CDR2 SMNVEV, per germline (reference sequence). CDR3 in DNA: TGTGCCAGCAGTTTAGCGGGGGCCTCCACAGATACGCAGTATTTT. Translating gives CASSLAGASTDTQYF.

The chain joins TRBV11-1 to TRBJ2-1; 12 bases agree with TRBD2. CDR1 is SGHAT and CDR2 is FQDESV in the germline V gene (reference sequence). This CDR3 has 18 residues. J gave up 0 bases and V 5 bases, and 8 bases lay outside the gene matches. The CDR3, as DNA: TGTGCCAGCAGCCACCTAGCGGGGGGGGCCAGCTCCTACAATGAGCAGTTCTTC. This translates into CASSHLAGGASSYNEQFF.

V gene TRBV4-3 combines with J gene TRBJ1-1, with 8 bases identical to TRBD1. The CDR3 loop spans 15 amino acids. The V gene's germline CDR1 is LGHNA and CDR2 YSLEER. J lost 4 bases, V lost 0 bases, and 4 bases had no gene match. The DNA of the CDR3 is TGCGCCAGCAGCCAAGATCTGGACAGGGTCACTGAAGCTTTCTTT. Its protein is CASSQDLDRVTEAFF.

In DNA form, the CDR3 reads TGTGCCAGCAGTTTGCCGGGACCCCGAGGGGAGACCCAGTACTTC. Protein sequence: CASSLPGPRGETQYF. The chain is built from TRBV28 and TRBJ2-5; D could derive from TRBD1 or TRBD2 (5 bases each). Trimming took 3 bases from V and 5 from J, leaving 16 bases between them. The germline CDR1 and CDR2 sequences are MDHEN and SYDVKM. The CDR3 extends over 15 amino acids.

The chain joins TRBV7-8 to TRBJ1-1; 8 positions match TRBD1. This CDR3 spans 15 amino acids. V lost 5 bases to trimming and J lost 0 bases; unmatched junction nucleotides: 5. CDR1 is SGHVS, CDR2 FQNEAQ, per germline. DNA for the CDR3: TGTGCCAGCAGCAAACGGACAGGGATGAACACTGAAGCTTTCTTT. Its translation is CASSKRTGMNTEAFF.

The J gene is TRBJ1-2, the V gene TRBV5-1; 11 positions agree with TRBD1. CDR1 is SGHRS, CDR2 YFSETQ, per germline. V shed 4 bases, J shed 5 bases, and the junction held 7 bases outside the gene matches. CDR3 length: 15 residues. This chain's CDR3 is CASSLQGQGGYGYTF. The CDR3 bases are TGCGCCAGCAGCCTCCAGGGACAGGGGGGTTATGGCTACACCTTC.

Here the CDR3 DNA reads TGTGCCAGGGGCGACAGGGATCGTAACTATGGCTACACCTTC. Its protein is CARGDRDRNYGYTF. V is TRBV11-2 and J is TRBJ1-2; TRBD1 matches at 7 bases. V lost 9 bases and J lost 1; bases outside the gene matches: 8. Germline CDR1 and CDR2: SGHAT and FQNNGV. This CDR3 spans 14 amino acids.

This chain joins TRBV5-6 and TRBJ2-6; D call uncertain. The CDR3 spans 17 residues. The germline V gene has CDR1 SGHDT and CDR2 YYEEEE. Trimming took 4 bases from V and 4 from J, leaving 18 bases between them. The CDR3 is CASSNGKRARGANVLTF. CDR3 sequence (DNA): TGTGCCAGCAGCAATGGGAAAAGGGCTAGGGGGGCCAACGTCCTGACTTTC. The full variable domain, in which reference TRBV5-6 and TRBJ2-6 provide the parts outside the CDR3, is DAGVTQSPTHLIKTRGQQVTLRCSPKSGHDTVSWYQQALGQGPQFIFQYYEEEERQRGNFPDRFSGHQFPNYSSELNVNALLLGDSALYLCASSNGKRARGANVLTFGAGSRLTVL.

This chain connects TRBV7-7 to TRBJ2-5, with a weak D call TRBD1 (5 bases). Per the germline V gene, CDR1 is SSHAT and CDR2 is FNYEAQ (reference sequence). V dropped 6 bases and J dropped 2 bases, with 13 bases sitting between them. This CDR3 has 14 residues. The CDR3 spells CASSPTGTQETQYF. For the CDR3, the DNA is TGTGCCAGCAGTCCCACAGGTACACAAGAGACCCAGTACTTC.

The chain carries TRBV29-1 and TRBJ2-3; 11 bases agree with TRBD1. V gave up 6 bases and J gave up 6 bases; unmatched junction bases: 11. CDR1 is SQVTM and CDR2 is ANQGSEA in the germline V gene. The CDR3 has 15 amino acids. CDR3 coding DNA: TGCAGCGTAGGACAGGGGGCCACCCCCTCCGATACGCAGTATTTT. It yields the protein CSVGQGATPSDTQYF.